The clone carrying this T cell receptor beta chain was counted a few times. Its antigen is currently unknown. TCRdb independently ran MiXCR on the 5' RACE reads; one entry per CDR3 protein. Altogether a few hundred thousand distinct CDR3 sequences are present, less than 4.5% being singletons, with the ten largest covering 20% to 25%. The entry originates in a study of T cells after yellow fever vaccination. Study in general: SMART-Seq v4 Ultra Low Input prepared libraries from low-cell fractions. Overall study results and limits: Subsequent booster samples again held most clones from primary vaccination (more than 95% CD4, 88% CD8).

CDR3 length equals 14 residues. V shed 7 bases, J shed 6 bases, and the junction held 5 bases outside the gene matches. Germline V gives CDR1 MNHNY, CDR2 SVGAGI (reference sequence). V and J are TRBV6-6 and TRBJ2-1, with TRBD2 identical over 11 bases. The sequence was obtained from a man aged 18 to 30 who received the YFV17D yellow fever vaccine. The sample consisted of PBMCs, taken on the day of the yellow fever booster vaccination. The CDR3 region has the DNA TGTGCCAGCACCGCTAGCGGGGGGCTCAATGAGCAGTTCTTC. It specifies CASTASGGLNEQFF.